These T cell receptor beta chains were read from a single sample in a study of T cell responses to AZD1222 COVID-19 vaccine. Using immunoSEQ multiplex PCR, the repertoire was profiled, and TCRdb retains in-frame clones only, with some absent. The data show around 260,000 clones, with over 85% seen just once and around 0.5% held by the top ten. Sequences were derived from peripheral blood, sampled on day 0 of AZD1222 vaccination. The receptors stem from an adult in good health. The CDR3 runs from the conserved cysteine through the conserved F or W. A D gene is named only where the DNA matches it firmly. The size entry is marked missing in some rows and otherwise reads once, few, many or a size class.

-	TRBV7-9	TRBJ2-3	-	TGTGCCAGCGGCGGCACAGATACGCAGTATTTT	CASGGTDTQYF
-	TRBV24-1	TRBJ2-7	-	TGTGCCACCAGTGCCCGGGACACCCCCTACGAGCAGTACTTC	CATSARDTPYEQYF
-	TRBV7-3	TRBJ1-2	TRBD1	TGTGCCAGCAGCTCGGACAGGGGCTCTGGCTACACCTTC	CASSSDRGSGYTF
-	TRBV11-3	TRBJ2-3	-	TGTGCCAGCAGCTCCCCTCGACTAGGAGATACGCAGTATTTT	CASSSPRLGDTQYF
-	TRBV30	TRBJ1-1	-	TGTGCCTTGGAAAGGGGGGGGACTGAAGCTTTCTTT	CALERGGTEAFF
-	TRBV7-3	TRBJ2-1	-	TGTGCCAGCAGCTCCTTTCCCCTGGACAATGAGCAGTTCTTC	CASSSFPLDNEQFF
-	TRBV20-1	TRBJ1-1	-	TGCAGTGCTAGAGAGGGGCCCCAAGCTTTCTTT	CSAREGPQAFF
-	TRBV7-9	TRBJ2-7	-	TGTGCCAGCAGCTATGGGACTGCCTACGAGCAGTACTTC	CASSYGTAYEQYF
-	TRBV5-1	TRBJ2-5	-	TGCGCCAGCAGCTTTGAAATTCAAGAGACCCAGTACTTC	CASSFEIQETQYF
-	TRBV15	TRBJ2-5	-	TGTGCCACCAGCAGAGTCGGGGGAGCACGGGAGACCCAGTACTTC	CATSRVGGARETQYF
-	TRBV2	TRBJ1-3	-	TGTGCCAGCAGTCTTACGGCGGGAAACACCATATATTTT	CASSLTAGNTIYF
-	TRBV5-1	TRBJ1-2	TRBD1	TGCGCCAGCAGCTTGACTGGGACAGGGGCTAACTATGGCTACACCTTC	CASSLTGTGANYGYTF
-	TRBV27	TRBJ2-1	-	TGTGCCAGCAGTACCAGGACTGAAAACAATGAGCAGTTCTTC	CASSTRTENNEQFF
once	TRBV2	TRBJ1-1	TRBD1	TGTGCCAGCAATCCTGGGACAGGGGGCAGGAACACTGAAGCTTTCTTT	CASNPGTGGRNTEAFF
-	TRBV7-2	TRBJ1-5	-	TGTGCCAGCAGCACCATCAGGGGCTTGGATCAGCCCCAGCATTTT	CASSTIRGLDQPQHF
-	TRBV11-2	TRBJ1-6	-	TGTGCCAGCAGCCCCGGAGGTTCACCCCTCCACTTT	CASSPGGSPLHF
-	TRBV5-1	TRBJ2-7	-	TGCGCCAGCAGCTTGGCCGTGGGGCAGTCCTACGAGCAGTACTTC	CASSLAVGQSYEQYF
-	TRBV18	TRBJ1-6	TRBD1	TGTGCCAGCTCACCACTCCCAACAGGGGATCGTTCACCCCTCCACTTT	CASSPLPTGDRSPLHF
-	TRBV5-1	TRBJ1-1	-	TGCGCCAGCAGCTTGGGGGGGATGAACACTGAAGCTTTCTTT	CASSLGGMNTEAFF
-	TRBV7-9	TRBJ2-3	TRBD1	TGTGCCAGCAGCTTAGGGAGGACAGGTACAGATACGCAGTATTTT	CASSLGRTGTDTQYF
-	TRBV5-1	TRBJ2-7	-	TGCGCCAGCAGCGGAACCCGGACACAGACGGATGAGCAGTACTTC	CASSGTRTQTDEQYF
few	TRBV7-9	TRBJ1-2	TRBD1	TGTGCCAGCAGCCTGTGGGACAGCCGTGCGTATGGCTACACCTTC	CASSLWDSRAYGYTF
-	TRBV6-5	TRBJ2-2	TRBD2	TGTGCCAGCAGCCAGCGGGGGACTAACACCGGGGAGCTGTTTTTT	CASSQRGTNTGELFF
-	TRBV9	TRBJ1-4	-	TGTGCCAGCAGCTCGGGGCATAATGAAAAACTGTTTTTT	CASSSGHNEKLFF
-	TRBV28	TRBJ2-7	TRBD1	TGTGCCAGCAGGGAACCGGGACAGGGAGCTTACGAGCAGTACTTC	CASREPGQGAYEQYF
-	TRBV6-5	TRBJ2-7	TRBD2	TGTGCCAGCAGGGAGGGACTAGCGAGCTCCTACGAGCAGTACTTC	CASREGLASSYEQYF
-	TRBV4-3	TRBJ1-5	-	TGCGCCAGCAGCCAGGATTTCAGAGTCGGCAATCAGCCCCAGCATTTT	CASSQDFRVGNQPQHF
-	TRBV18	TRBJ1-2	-	TGTGCCAGCTCACCACCGGTGGGGGCGAATGGCTACACCTTC	CASSPPVGANGYTF
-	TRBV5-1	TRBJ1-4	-	TGCGCCAGCAGCCCAGACCCAACAACTAATGAAAAACTGTTTTTT	CASSPDPTTNEKLFF
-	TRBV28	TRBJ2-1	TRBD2	TGTGCCAGCAGGTCTAGCGGGAGAGTCAATGAGCAGTTCTTC	CASRSSGRVNEQFF
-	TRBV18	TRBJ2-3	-	TGTGCCAGCTCACCACCGCTCGCTCCGGATACGCAGTATTTT	CASSPPLAPDTQYF
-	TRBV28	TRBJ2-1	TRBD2	TGTGCCAGCAGCCGGAGCGGGAGGCTTTCCTACAATGAGCAGTTCTTC	CASSRSGRLSYNEQFF
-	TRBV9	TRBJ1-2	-	TGTGCCAGCAGCGTAGGCAGGGTGGATGGCTACACCTTC	CASSVGRVDGYTF
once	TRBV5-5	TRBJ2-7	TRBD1	TGTGCCACCTCCGGACAGGTCAACTACGAGCAGTACTTC	CATSGQVNYEQYF
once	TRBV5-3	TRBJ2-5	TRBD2	TGTGCCAGAAGCCAACAAGCGGGGGCGAGGGAAGAGACCCAGTACTTC	CARSQQAGAREETQYF
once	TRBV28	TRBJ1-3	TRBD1	TGTGCCAGCAGCCTAAATCCGGGACAGGGTACGGACACCATATATTTT	CASSLNPGQGTDTIYF
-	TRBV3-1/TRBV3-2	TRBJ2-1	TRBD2	TGTGCCAGCAGCCAAAGCCTAGCGGGTTACAATGAGCAGTTCTTC	CASSQSLAGYNEQFF
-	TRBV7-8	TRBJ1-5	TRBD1	TGTGCCAGCAGCTGGGGCCGGGACAGGGCTCGAGAGCCCCAGCATTTT	CASSWGRDRAREPQHF
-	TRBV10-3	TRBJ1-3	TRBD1	TGTGCCATCAAACCGGGACAGGGTTCCGGAAACACCATATATTTT	CAIKPGQGSGNTIYF
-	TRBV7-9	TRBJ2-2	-	TGTGCCAGCAGCTTTCAGGGGCCGAACACCGGGGAGCTGTTTTTT	CASSFQGPNTGELFF
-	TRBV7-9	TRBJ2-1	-	TGTGCCAGCAGCTTAGGCAGCCAGCTCCTTTACAATGAGCAGTTCTTC	CASSLGSQLLYNEQFF
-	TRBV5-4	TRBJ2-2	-	TGTGCCAGCAGCTTGGCAGGGGATGGTAGGACCGGGGAGCTGTTTTTT	CASSLAGDGRTGELFF
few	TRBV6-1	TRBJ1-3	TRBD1	TGTGCCAGCAGTGAAGACAGGGGGACTGGAAACACCATATATTTT	CASSEDRGTGNTIYF
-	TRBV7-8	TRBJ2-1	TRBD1	TGTGCCAGCAGGCACGGGACAGGGGCCAATGAGCAGTTCTTC	CASRHGTGANEQFF
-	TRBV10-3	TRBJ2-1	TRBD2	TGTGCCACTCGGCCAAGCGGGGGAAACAATGAGCAGTTCTTC	CATRPSGGNNEQFF
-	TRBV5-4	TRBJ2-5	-	TGTGCCAGCAGCTGGGCCCGCGGGGAGACCCAGTACTTC	CASSWARGETQYF
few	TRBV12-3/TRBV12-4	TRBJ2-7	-	TGTGCCAGCAGTTTAGACAGGGCCTACGAGCAGTACTTC	CASSLDRAYEQYF
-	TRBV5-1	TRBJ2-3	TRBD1	TGCGCCAGCAGTCTTCCAGGGGGTTTTGATACGCAGTATTTT	CASSLPGGFDTQYF
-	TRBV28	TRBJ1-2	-	TGTGCCAGCAGCTTTGGGACGGCGAACTATGGCTACACCTTC	CASSFGTANYGYTF
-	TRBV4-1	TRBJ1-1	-	TGCGCCAGCAGCCGCACCGGTTACGGCACTGAAGCTTTCTTT	CASSRTGYGTEAFF
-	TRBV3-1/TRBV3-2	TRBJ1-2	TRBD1	TGTGCCAGCAGCCGACGGCAATCGGACAGGGCGGGCTATGGCTACACCTTC	CASSRRQSDRAGYGYTF
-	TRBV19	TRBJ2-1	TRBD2	TGTGCCAGTACTAGCGGGGGCGCGGCGGATGAGCAGTTCTTC	CASTSGGAADEQFF
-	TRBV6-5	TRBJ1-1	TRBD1	TGTGCCAGCAGCCTATTTCAGGGGGCGGGCACTGAAGCTTTCTTT	CASSLFQGAGTEAFF
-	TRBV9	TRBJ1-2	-	TGTGCCAGCAGCGCCTCCCTGGGAGTTCTGGGGGCGTTTAACCGCTATGGCTACACCTTC	CASSASLGVLGAFNRYGYTF
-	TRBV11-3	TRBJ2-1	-	TGTGCCAGCAGCTTAGGGGCCAACAATGGGCAGTTCTTC	CASSLGANNGQFF
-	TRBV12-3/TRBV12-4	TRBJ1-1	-	TGTGCCAGCAGTTTATCATTGAACACTGAAGCTTTCTTT	CASSLSLNTEAFF
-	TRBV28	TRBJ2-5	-	TGTGCCAGCAGTTCCCCCGGGCGCGGGGAGACCCAGTACTTC	CASSSPGRGETQYF